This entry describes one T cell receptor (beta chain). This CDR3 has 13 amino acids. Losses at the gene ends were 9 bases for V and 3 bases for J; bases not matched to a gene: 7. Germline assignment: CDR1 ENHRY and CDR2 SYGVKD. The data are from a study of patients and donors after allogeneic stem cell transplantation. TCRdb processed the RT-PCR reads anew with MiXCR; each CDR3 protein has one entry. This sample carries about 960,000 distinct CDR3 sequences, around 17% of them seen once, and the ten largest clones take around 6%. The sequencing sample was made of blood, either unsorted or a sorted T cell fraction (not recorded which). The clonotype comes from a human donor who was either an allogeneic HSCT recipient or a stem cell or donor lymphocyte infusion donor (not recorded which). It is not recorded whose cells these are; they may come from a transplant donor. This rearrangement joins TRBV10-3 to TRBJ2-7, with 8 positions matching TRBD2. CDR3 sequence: CAIQLAANYEQYF. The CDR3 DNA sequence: TGTGCCATACAACTAGCGGCCAACTACGAGCAGTACTTC.